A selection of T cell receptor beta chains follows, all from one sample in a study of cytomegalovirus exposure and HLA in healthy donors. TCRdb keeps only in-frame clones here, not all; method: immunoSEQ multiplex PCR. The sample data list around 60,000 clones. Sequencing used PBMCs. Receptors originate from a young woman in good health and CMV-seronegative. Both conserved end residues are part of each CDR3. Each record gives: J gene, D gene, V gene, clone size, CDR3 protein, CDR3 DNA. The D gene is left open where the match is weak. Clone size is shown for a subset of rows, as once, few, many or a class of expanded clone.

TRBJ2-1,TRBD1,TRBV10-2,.,CASSQRQGTLIYNEQFF,TGCGCCAGCAGCCAACGACAGGGGACCCTGATCTACAATGAGCAGTTCTTC
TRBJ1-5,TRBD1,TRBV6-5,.,CASSFSSPTGTEPQHF,TGTGCCAGCAGTTTCTCTTCGCCGACAGGGACGGAGCCCCAGCATTTT
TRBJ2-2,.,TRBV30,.,CAWSVGLAGELFF,TGTGCCTGGAGTGTTGGACTGGCCGGGGAGCTGTTTTTT
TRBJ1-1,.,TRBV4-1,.,CASSLLTQGPEAFF,TGCGCCAGCAGCCTGTTAACACAGGGCCCTGAAGCTTTCTTT
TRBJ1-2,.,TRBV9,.,CASDLEGYTF,TGTGCCAGCGATCTAGAAGGCTACACCTTC
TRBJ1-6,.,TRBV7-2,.,CASSFMGAQNSPLHF,TGTGCCAGCAGCTTCATGGGGGCGCAAAATTCACCCCTCCACTTT
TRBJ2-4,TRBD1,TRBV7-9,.,CASSTTGQGRVNIQYF,TGTGCCAGCAGCACGACGGGACAGGGGAGGGTAAACATTCAGTACTTC
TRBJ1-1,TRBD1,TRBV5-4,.,CASSFGQGANTEAFF,TGTGCCAGCAGTTTCGGACAGGGGGCTAACACTGAAGCTTTCTTT
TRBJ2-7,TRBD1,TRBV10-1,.,CASSRGTGSAYEQYF,TGCGCCAGCAGTAGAGGGACAGGGTCCGCCTACGAGCAGTACTTC
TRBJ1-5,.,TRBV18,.,CASSQGDSNQPQHF,TGTGCCAGCTCACAGGGAGATAGCAATCAGCCCCAGCATTTT
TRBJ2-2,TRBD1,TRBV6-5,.,CASSPGTANTGELFF,TGTGCCAGCAGTCCCGGGACAGCAAACACCGGGGAGCTGTTTTTT
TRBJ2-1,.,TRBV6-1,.,CACGQYNEQFF,TGTGCCTGCGGACAGTACAATGAGCAGTTCTTC
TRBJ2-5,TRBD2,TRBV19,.,CASNPRGGLETQYF,TGTGCCAGTAATCCGCGGGGGGGCCTAGAGACCCAGTACTTC
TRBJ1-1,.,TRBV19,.,CASSIHSPNTEAFF,TGTGCCAGTAGTATTCACTCTCCGAACACTGAAGCTTTCTTT
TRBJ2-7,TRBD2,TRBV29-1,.,CSVEAGGLYEQYF,TGCAGCGTAGAAGCGGGAGGCCTCTACGAGCAGTACTTC
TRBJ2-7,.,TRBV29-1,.,CSVEAHEESAYEQYF,TGCAGCGTTGAAGCTCACGAGGAGAGCGCCTACGAGCAGTACTTC
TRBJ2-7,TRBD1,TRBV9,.,CASNDGQAFYEQYF,TGTGCCAGCAACGACGGACAGGCTTTCTACGAGCAGTACTTC
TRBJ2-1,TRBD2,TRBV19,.,CASSIDGLAGAISYNEQFF,TGTGCCAGTAGTATAGACGGACTAGCGGGGGCCATCTCCTACAATGAGCAGTTCTTC
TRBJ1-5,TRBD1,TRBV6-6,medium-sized,CASTTDRVSNQPQHF,TGTGCCAGCACCACGGACAGGGTGAGCAATCAGCCCCAGCATTTT
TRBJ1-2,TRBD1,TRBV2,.,CASSGQGGDGYTF,TGTGCCAGCAGTGGACAGGGCGGAGATGGCTACACCTTC
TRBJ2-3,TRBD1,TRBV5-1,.,CASSRGQQSTDTQYF,TGCGCCAGCAGCAGGGGACAGCAGAGCACAGATACGCAGTATTTT
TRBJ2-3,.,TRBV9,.,CASSVRGFTDTQYF,TGTGCCAGCAGCGTCAGGGGCTTCACAGATACGCAGTATTTT
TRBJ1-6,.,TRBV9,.,CASSVDTGLNSPLHF,TGTGCCAGCAGCGTAGATACAGGCCTAAATTCACCCCTCCACTTT
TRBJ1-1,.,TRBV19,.,CASSLSTGSFLLPAFF,TGTGCCAGTAGTTTGTCCACAGGGTCTTTCCTCCTGCCAGCTTTCTTT
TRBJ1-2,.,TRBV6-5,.,CASRITGISNYGYTF,TGTGCCAGCAGGATCACAGGAATTTCTAACTATGGCTACACCTTC
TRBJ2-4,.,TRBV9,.,CASSPDRNIQYF,TGTGCCAGCAGCCCGGACAGAAACATTCAGTACTTC
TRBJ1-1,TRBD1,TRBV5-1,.,CASSLAGQGDTEAFF,TGCGCCAGCAGCTTGGCGGGGCAGGGGGACACTGAAGCTTTCTTT
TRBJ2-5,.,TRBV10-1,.,CASSDSSGPGQETQYF,TGCGCCAGCAGTGACTCGAGTGGGCCAGGTCAAGAGACCCAGTACTTC
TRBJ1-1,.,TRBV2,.,CASSNFRDAGGAFF,TGTGCCAGCAGCAATTTCCGGGACGCCGGGGGAGCTTTCTTT
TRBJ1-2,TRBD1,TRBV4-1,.,CASSQDVGGGAGYGYTF,TGCGCCAGCAGCCAAGACGTCGGAGGGGGCGCTGGCTATGGCTACACCTTC
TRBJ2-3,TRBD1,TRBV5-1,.,CASSTQQGAGTDTQYF,TGCGCCAGCAGCACCCAACAGGGGGCTGGCACAGATACGCAGTATTTT
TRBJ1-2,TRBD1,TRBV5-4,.,CASSRNEGARYGYTF,TGTGCCAGCAGCAGAAACGAGGGGGCGCGCTATGGCTACACCTTC
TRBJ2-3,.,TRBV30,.,CAWSGAVTDTQYF,TGTGCCTGGAGTGGAGCGGTCACAGATACGCAGTATTTT
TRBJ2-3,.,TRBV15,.,CATSELGASTDTQYF,TGTGCCACCAGCGAACTGGGGGCAAGCACAGATACGCAGTATTTT
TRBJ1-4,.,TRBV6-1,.,CASKLGAPNEKLFF,TGTGCCAGCAAGCTGGGGGCGCCTAATGAAAAACTGTTTTTT
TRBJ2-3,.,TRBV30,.,CAGWTTSTDTQYF,TGTGCCGGGTGGACAACTAGCACAGATACGCAGTATTTT
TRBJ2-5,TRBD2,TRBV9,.,CASSPRTSGAETQYF,TGTGCCAGCAGCCCCCGGACTAGCGGTGCGGAGACCCAGTACTTC
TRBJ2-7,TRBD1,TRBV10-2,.,CASSRPGQGSEQYF,TGCGCCAGCAGTCGACCGGGACAGGGATCCGAGCAGTACTTC
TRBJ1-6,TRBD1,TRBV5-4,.,CASSFRQGGNSPLHF,TGTGCCAGCAGCTTCAGACAGGGGGGAAATTCACCCCTCCACTTT
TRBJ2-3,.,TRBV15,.,CATSLGVNTDTQYF,TGTGCCACCAGCCTAGGGGTCAACACAGATACGCAGTATTTT
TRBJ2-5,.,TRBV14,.,CASSQGTGTQYF,TGTGCCAGCAGCCAAGGAACAGGGACCCAGTACTTC
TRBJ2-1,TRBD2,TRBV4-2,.,CASSQDLWAGGPQQFF,TGTGCCAGCAGCCAAGACCTTTGGGCGGGGGGGCCCCAACAGTTCTTC
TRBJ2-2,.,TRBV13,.,CASSLAELAIHRGGELFF,TGTGCCAGCAGCTTAGCAGAACTCGCTATCCACCGAGGCGGGGAGCTGTTTTTT
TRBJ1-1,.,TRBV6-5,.,CASTQEGGTEAFF,TGTGCCAGCACCCAGGAGGGTGGGACTGAAGCTTTCTTT
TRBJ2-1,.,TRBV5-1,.,CASSTWTPSNEQFF,TGCGCCAGCAGTACTTGGACTCCCAGCAATGAGCAGTTCTTC
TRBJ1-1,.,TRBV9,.,CASSLTGYTEAFF,TGTGCCAGCAGCCTCACAGGGTACACTGAAGCTTTCTTT
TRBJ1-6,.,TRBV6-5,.,CASTRGNSPLHF,TGTGCCAGCACAAGGGGGAATTCACCCCTCCACTTT
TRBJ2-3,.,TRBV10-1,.,CASSESKTGGTDTQYF,TGCGCCAGCAGTGAGTCGAAAACAGGCGGTACAGATACGCAGTATTTT
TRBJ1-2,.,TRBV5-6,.,CASSFPSRVHGYTF,TGTGCCAGCAGCTTTCCTTCCAGGGTCCATGGCTACACCTTC
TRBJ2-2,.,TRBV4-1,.,CASSQDGEVGELFF,TGCGCCAGCAGCCAAGACGGGGAGGTCGGGGAGCTGTTTTTT
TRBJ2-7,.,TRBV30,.,CAWRLGGRREQYF,TGTGCCTGGAGACTGGGAGGTCGACGCGAGCAGTACTTC
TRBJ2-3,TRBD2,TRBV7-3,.,CASRGRETDTQYF,TGTGCCAGCAGGGGGCGGGAGACAGATACGCAGTATTTT
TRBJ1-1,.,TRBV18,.,CASFARRNTEAFF,TGTGCCAGCTTCGCCAGAAGGAACACTGAAGCTTTCTTT
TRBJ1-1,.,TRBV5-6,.,CASRGAGGTEAFF,TGTGCCAGCAGAGGTGCAGGAGGGACTGAAGCTTTCTTT
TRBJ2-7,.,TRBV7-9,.,CASSRAPAEQYF,TGTGCCAGCAGCCGAGCCCCCGCCGAGCAGTACTTC